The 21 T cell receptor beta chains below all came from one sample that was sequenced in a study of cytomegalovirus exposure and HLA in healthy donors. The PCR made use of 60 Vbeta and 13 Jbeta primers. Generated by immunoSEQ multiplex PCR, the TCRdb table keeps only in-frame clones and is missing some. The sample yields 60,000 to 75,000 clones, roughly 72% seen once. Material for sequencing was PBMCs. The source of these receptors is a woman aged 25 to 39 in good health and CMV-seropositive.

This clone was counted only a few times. The CDR3 nucleotides are TGTGCCAGCAGCCGTCTAGCGGCTGAAACCGGGGAGCTGTTTTTT. This codes for CASSRLAAETGELFF. The chain links TRBV6-6 to TRBJ2-2; TRBD2 matches 7 bases. V trimming: 6 bases; J trimming: 5 bases; junction bases outside the gene matches: 9. The CDR3 has 15 amino acids. Per germline, CDR1 MNHNY and CDR2 SVGAGI (reference sequence).

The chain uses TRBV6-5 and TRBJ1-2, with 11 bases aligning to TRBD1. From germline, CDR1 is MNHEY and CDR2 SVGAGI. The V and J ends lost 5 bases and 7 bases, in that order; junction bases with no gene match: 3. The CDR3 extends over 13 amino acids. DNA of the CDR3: TGTGCCAGCAGTCAGGGACAGGGGGTTGGCTACACCTTC. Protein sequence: CASSQGQGVGYTF.

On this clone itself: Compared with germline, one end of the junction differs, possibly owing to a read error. The CDR3 region has the DNA TGTGCCAGCAGTTCCAGGCGGGGGCAATCCTCCGAGCAGTACTTC. It is translated as CASSSRRGQSSEQYF. The V call is TRBV7-2, the J call TRBJ2-7; the D gene is possibly TRBD2 (7 bases). Germline assignment: CDR1 SGHTA and CDR2 FQGNSA. The CDR3 runs 15 residues.

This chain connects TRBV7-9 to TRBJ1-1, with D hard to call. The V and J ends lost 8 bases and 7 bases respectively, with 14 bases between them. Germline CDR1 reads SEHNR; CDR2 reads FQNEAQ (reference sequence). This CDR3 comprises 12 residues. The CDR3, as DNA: TGTGCCAGCGACGGAGTCTCGGTTGAAGCTTTCTTT. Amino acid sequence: CASDGVSVEAFF.

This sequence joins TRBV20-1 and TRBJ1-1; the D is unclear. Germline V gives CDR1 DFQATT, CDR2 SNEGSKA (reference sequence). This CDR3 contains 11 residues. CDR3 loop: CTGRGNTEAFF. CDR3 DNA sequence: TGCACCGGGCGGGGGAACACTGAAGCTTTCTTT.

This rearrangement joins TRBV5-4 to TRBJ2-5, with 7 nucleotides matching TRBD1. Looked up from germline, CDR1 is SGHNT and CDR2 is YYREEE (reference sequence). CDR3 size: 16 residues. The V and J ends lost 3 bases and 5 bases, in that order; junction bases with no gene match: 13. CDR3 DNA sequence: TGTGCCAGCAGCTACGACAGGGTTGCTCTTGGGGAGACCCAGTACTTC. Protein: CASSYDRVALGETQYF.

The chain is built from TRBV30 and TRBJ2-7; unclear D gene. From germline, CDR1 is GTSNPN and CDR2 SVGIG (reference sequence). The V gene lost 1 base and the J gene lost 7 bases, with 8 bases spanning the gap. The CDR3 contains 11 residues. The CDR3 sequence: CAWSAPVEQYF. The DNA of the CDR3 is TGTGCCTGGAGTGCCCCGGTGGAGCAGTACTTC.

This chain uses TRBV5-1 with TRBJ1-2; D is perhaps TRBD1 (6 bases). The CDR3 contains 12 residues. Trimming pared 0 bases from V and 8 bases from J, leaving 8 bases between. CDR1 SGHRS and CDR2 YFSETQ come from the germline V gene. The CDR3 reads CASSLDRDGYTF. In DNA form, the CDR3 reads TGCGCCAGCAGCTTGGACAGGGACGGCTACACCTTC. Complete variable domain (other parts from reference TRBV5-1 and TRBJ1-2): KAGVTQTPRYLIKTRGQQVTLSCSPISGHRSVSWYQQTPGQGLQFLFEYFSETQRNKGNFPGRFSGRQFSNSRSEMNVSTLELGDSALYLCASSLDRDGYTFGSGTRLTVV.

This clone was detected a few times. The CDR3 DNA follows: TGTGCCAGCAGCCAAGACCGGGACTTTGAAGCTTTCTTT. Protein product: CASSQDRDFEAFF. V usage is TRBV14 and J usage is TRBJ1-1; a possible D gene is TRBD1 (5 bases). This CDR3 has 13 amino acids. CDR1 is SGHDN and CDR2 is FVKESK in the germline V gene. V lost 0 bases to trimming and J lost 7 bases, with 9 bases between them.

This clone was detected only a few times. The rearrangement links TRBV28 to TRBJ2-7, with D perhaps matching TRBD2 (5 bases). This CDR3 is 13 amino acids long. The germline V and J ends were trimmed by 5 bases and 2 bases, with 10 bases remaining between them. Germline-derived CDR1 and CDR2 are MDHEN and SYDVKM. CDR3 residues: CASSTSLAYEQYF. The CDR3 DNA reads TGTGCCAGCAGTACTAGTCTAGCCTACGAGCAGTACTTC.

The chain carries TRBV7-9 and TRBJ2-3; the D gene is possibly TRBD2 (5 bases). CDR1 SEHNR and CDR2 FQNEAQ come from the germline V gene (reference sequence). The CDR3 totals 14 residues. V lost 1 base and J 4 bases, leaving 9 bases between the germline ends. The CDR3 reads CASSLGLAPDTQYF. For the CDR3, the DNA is TGTGCCAGCAGCTTAGGTCTAGCCCCAGATACGCAGTATTTT.

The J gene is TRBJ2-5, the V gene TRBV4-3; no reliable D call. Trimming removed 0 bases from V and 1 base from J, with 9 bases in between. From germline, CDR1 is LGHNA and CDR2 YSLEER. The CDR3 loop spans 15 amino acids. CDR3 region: CASSQDRRLQETQYF. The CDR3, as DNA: TGCGCCAGCAGCCAAGATCGGCGACTCCAAGAGACCCAGTACTTC.

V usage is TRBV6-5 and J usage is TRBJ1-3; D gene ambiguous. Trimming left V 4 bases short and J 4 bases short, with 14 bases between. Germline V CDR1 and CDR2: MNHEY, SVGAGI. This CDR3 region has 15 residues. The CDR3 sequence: CASSFDEGRGNTIYF. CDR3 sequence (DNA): TGTGCCAGCAGTTTCGACGAAGGGAGGGGAAACACCATATATTTT.

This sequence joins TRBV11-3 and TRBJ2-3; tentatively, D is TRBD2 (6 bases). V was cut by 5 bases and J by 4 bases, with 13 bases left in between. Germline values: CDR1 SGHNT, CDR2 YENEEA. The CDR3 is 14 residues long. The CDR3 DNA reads TGTGCCAGCAGCCTCTCCGGGAGACCAGATACGCAGTATTTT. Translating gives CASSLSGRPDTQYF.

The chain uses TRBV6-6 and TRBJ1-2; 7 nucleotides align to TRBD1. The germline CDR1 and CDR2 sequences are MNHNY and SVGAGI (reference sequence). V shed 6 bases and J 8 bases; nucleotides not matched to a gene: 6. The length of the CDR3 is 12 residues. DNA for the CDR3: TGTGCCAGCAGGGGACAGTCTCGGGGCTACACCTTC. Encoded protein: CASRGQSRGYTF.

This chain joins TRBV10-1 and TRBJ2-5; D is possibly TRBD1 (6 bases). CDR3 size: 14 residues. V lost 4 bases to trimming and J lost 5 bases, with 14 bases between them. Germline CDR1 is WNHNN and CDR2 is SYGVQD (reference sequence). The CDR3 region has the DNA TGCGCCAGCAGTGCAGACAGGTTTGGGGAGACCCAGTACTTC. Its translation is CASSADRFGETQYF.

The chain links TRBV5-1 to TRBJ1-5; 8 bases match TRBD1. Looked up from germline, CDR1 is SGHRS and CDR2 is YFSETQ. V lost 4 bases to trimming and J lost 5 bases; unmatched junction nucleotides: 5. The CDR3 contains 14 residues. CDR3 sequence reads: CASSLTGGYQPQHF. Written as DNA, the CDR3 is TGCGCCAGCAGCCTAACAGGGGGATATCAGCCCCAGCATTTT.

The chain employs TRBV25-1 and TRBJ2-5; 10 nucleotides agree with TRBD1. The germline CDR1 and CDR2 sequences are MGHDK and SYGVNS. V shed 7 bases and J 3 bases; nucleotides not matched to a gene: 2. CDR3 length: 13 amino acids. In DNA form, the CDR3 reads TGTGCCAGCAACGGGACAGGGGAAGAGACCCAGTACTTC. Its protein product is CASNGTGEETQYF. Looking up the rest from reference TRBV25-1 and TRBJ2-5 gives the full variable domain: EADIYQTPRYLVIGTGKKITLECSQTMGHDKMYWYQQDPGMELHLIHYSYGVNSTEKGDLSSESTVSRIRTEHFPLTLESARPSHTSQYLCASNGTGEETQYFGPGTRLLVL.

CDR3 DNA: TGTGCCAGCAGCCCCGTAGCGGGACAAGGGGGGGAGCAGTACTTC. This sequence encodes CASSPVAGQGGEQYF. The chain combines TRBV7-7 with TRBJ2-7; 8 nucleotides match TRBD2. V lost 5 bases and J lost 7; bases outside the gene matches: 13. CDR1 SSHAT and CDR2 FNYEAQ come from the germline V gene (reference sequence). CDR3 length equals 15 residues. The full variable domain, completed using reference TRBV7-7 and TRBJ2-7, is GAGVSQSPRYKVTKRGQDVTLRCDPISSHATLYWYQQALGQGPEFLTYFNYEAQPDKSGLPSDRFSAERPEGSISTLTIQRTEQRDSAMYRCASSPVAGQGGEQYFGPGTRLTVT.

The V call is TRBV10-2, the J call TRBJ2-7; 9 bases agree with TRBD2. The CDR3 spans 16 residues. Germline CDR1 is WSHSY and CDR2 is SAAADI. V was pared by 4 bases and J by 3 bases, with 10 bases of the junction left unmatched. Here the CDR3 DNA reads TGCGCCAGCAGTGGATTTAGAAGCGGGAGGCTCTACGAGCAGTACTTC. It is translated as CASSGFRSGRLYEQYF.

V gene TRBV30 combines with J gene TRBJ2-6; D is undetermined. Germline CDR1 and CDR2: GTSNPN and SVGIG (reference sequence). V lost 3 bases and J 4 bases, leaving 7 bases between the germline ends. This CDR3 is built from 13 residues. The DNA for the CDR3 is TGTGCCTGGAGCTTGCAGGGGGCCAACGTCCTGACTTTC. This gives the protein CAWSLQGANVLTF.